This section outlines one T cell receptor beta chain sequence together with its context. Libraries were prepared by immunoSEQ multiplex PCR; TCRdb keeps only in-frame clonotypes and omits some of them. The data contain about 110,000 clones, 85% to 90% of them singletons. This record belongs to a study of Tregs in tolerant kidney transplant recipients. Sequenced here: CD4+ T cells from blood, sampled before the transplant. The source is a human donor who received a combined kidney and bone marrow transplant.

Here the CDR3 DNA reads TGCGCAGGACAGGGTTCCTACGAGCAGTACTTC. Its translation is CAGQGSYEQYF. The V gene is TRBV29-1, the J gene TRBJ2-7, with 8 nucleotides matching TRBD1. CDR1 SQVTM and CDR2 ANQGSEA come from the germline V gene. The CDR3 is 11 amino acids.